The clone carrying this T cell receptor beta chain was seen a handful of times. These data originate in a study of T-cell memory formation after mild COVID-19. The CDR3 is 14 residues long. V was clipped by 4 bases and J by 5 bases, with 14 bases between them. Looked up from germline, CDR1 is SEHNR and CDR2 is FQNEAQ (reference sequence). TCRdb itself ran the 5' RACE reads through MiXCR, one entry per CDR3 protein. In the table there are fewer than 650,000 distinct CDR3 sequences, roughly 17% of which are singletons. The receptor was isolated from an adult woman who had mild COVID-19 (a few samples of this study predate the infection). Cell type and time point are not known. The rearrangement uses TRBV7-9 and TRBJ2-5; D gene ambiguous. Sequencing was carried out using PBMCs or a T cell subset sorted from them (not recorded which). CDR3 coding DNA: TGTGCCAGCAGCTCCCAAGGCCTGGTGGAGACCCAGTACTTC. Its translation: CASSSQGLVETQYF.